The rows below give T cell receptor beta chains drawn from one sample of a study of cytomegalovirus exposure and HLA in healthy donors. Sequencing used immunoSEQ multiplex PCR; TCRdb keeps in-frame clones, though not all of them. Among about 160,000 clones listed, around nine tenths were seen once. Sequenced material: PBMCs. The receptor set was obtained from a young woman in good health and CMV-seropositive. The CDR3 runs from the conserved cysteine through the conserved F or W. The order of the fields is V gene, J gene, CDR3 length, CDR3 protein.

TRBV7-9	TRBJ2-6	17	CASSFRTGASGANVLTF
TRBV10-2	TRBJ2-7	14	CASSESLGGFMQYF
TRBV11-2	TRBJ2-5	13	CASSLGQGETQYF
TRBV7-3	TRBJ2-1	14	CASSQLPSGSEQFF
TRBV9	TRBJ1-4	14	CASTAGIGNEKLFF
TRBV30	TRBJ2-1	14	CAWSYAGARNEQFF
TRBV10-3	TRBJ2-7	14	CAISPAGTSYEQYF
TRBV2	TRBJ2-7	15	CASSAQGAADYEQYF
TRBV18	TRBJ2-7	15	CASSPAGGPFGEQYF
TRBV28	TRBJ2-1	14	CASSYIDKYNEQFF
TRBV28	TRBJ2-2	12	CAWGVAAGELFF
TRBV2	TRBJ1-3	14	CASRGQGAGNTIYF
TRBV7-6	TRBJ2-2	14	CASSFAPVTGELFF
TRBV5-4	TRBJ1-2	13	CASSLGTRYGYTF
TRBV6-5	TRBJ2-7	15	CASSTNSGNRYEQYF
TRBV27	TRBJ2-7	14	CASSPDRGTYEQYF
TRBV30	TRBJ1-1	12	CAWSDGFSRAFF
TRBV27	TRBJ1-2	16	CASSLSAGTGMFGYTF
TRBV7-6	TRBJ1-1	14	CASSPEAGFTEAFF
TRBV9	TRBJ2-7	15	CASSVGQLNPYEQYF
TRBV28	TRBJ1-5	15	CASGQGRISNQPQHF
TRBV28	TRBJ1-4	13	CASSLGGIEKLFF
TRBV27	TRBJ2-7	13	CATSLAGDYEQYF
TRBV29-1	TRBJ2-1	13	CSVDYGTYNEQFF
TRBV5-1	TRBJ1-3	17	CASSLAGTGGSGNTIYF
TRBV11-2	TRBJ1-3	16	CASSLGSHRVLNTIYF